The 25 T cell receptor beta chains in this list originate from one sample, sequenced in a study of regulatory T cells in long-lasting Graves disease. As to time point: persistent/refractory GD, antithyroid drugs over 5 years with positive TRAb. There was RNA extracted from PBMCs, and the TCR library was made from it. Combining iRepertoire HTBI primers with Arm-PCR of CDR3 regions, the authors built TCR beta libraries. TCRdb redid the calling of the multiplex PCR reads with MiXCR, one entry per CDR3 protein. The sample holds approximately 500,000 distinct CDR3 sequences, approximately 21% seen once. The sample in question was peripheral blood mononuclear cells (PBMCs), obtained when the disease was refractory, from a patient treated with antithyroid drugs. These receptors all come from a female donor with Graves disease.

This clonotype has more than one count but fewer than ten. V usage is TRBV11-2 and J usage is TRBJ2-5, with a weak D call TRBD2 (6 bases). V lost 5 bases and J 5 bases, leaving 24 bases between the germline ends. The CDR3 sequence is 17 residues long. In germline, CDR1 is SGHAT, CDR2 FQNNGV. The CDR3 loop reads CASSGGRWRGPWETQYF. The CDR3 nucleotides are TGTGCCAGCAGCGGGGGTAGATGGAGGGGCCCCTGGGAGACCCAGTACTTC.

The CDR3 reads CASSPRIGPGELFF. As DNA, the CDR3 is TGTGCCAGCAGTCCCCGGATAGGTCCCGGGGAGCTGTTTTTT. The chain joins TRBV12-3 or TRBV12-4 to TRBJ2-2; D is undetermined. The CDR3 has 14 residues. V dropped 5 bases and J dropped 6 bases, with 13 bases sitting between them.

This clonotype showed up many times. This chain uses TRBV7-2 with TRBJ2-4; 7 bases fit TRBD2. V dropped 1 base and J dropped 11; count of bases not matched to a gene: 8. CDR3 size: 14 residues. Germline CDR1 SGHTA, CDR2 FQGNSA. CDR3 coding DNA: TGTGCCAGCAGCTTAGATAGCGGGCGGGGCTTTCAGTACTTC. It is translated as CASSLDSGRGFQYF. The full variable domain, rest sourced from reference TRBV7-2 and TRBJ2-4, is GAGVSQSPSNKVTEKGKDVELRCDPISGHTALYWYRQSLGQGLEFLIYFQGNSAPDKSGLPSDRFSAERTGGSVSTLTIQRTQQEDSAVYLCASSLDSGRGFQYFGAGTRLSVL.

The V and J genes are TRBV24-1 and TRBJ2-2, with TRBD1 identical over 10 bases. V lost 5 bases to trimming and J lost 5 bases; unmatched junction nucleotides: 7. Germline values: CDR1 KGHDR, CDR2 SFDVKD. CDR3 length equals 16 residues. CDR3 nucleotides: TGTGCCACCAGTGTCGGACAGGGGGGAAGAACCGGGGAGCTGTTTTTT. It is translated as CATSVGQGGRTGELFF.

With regard to this clonotype: A much larger clonotype is one base distant, so this may be a read error. The CDR3 is CASRGQGAGSTEAFF. The CDR3 nucleotides read TGTGCCAGCAGGGGACAGGGGGCAGGGAGCACTGAAGCTTTCTTT. This chain uses TRBV28 with TRBJ1-1; TRBD1 matches 12 bases. The germline V gene has CDR1 MDHEN and CDR2 SYDVKM. J gave up 4 bases and V 6 bases, and 6 bases lay outside the gene matches. CDR3 length: 15 residues.

This clonotype was observed many times. V gene TRBV20-1 combines with J gene TRBJ2-5; weak D call: TRBD1 (6 bases). This CDR3 region has 13 residues. Germline V gene data show CDR1 as DFQATT and CDR2 as SNEGSKA (reference sequence). Trimming pared 2 bases from V and 7 bases from J, leaving 14 bases between. Here the CDR3 reads CSARSTGLGTQYF. The CDR3, as DNA: TGCAGTGCTAGATCTACAGGGCTTGGGACCCAGTACTTC.

This chain connects TRBV6-1 to TRBJ2-2, with 11 positions matching TRBD2. From germline, CDR1 is MNHNS and CDR2 SASEGT. The CDR3 extends over 14 amino acids. The V segment lost 6 bases and the J segment 11 bases; nucleotides outside the gene matches: 8. The CDR3 DNA reads TGTGCCAGCAGAAAACTAGCGGGAGTCCCCGAGCTGTTTTTT. Translated, it gives CASRKLAGVPELFF.

V gene TRBV19 combines with J gene TRBJ2-2, with D unresolved. The CDR3 is 13 residues long. Germline CDR1 is LNHDA and CDR2 is SQIVND (reference sequence). The germline V and J ends were trimmed by 6 bases and 1 base, with 6 bases remaining between them. As DNA, the CDR3 is TGTGCCAGTAGAGAAGGGAACACCGGGGAGCTGTTTTTT. Its translation is CASREGNTGELFF.

This clonotype was seen at least ten times. The V and J genes are TRBV7-8 and TRBJ1-1, with D hard to call. The germline V and J ends were trimmed by 2 bases and 1 base, with 11 bases remaining between them. The CDR3 has 15 residues. Per the germline V gene, CDR1 is SGHVS and CDR2 is FQNEAQ. CDR3 amino acids: CASSLRHTWNTEAFF. CDR3 coding DNA: TGTGCCAGCAGCTTACGGCACACCTGGAACACTGAAGCTTTCTTT.

At least ten counts were recorded for this clonotype. This chain joins TRBV12-3 or TRBV12-4 and TRBJ1-2; 9 bases map to TRBD1. Trimming removed 6 bases from V and 8 bases from J; junction bases left unmatched: 7. The CDR3 extends over 13 amino acids. DNA of the CDR3: TGTGCCAGCAGGACAGGGGGTATGAGGGGCTACACCTTC. The encoded protein is CASRTGGMRGYTF.

This clonotype was found a few times. V and J are TRBV30 and TRBJ1-2; D is ambiguous. CDR3 length: 14 amino acids. Germline CDR1 GTSNPN, CDR2 SVGIG (reference sequence). The V end was cut by 0 bases, the J end by 0 bases, with 8 bases between. Here the CDR3 reads CAWSVAGSNYGYTF. The CDR3 DNA is TGTGCCTGGAGTGTAGCAGGATCTAACTATGGCTACACCTTC.

This clonotype occurred a few times. V and J are TRBV30 and TRBJ1-2, with D possibly matching TRBD1 (6 bases). The V end was cut by 4 bases, the J end by 8 bases, with 17 bases between. The CDR3 is 13 amino acids. The germline V gene encodes CDR1 GTSNPN and CDR2 SVGIG (reference sequence). CDR3 sequence reads: CAWNRGGTRGYTF. For the CDR3, the DNA is TGTGCCTGGAATCGAGGGGGGACGAGGGGCTACACCTTC.

The V gene is TRBV20-1, the J gene TRBJ1-4; D remains ambiguous. This CDR3 is 13 amino acids long. Trimming stripped 2 bases from V and 8 bases from J, with 12 bases between. Germline CDR1 and CDR2: DFQATT and SNEGSKA (reference sequence). The CDR3 loop reads CSARSGGGEKLFF. Here the CDR3 DNA reads TGCAGTGCTAGATCAGGCGGCGGGGAAAAACTGTTTTTT.

This clonotype was observed at least ten times. The rearrangement joins TRBV28 to TRBJ2-7, with 10 bases aligning to TRBD2. Germline CDR1 reads MDHEN; CDR2 reads SYDVKM. The CDR3 is 15 residues long. V shed 1 base, J shed 2 bases, and the junction held 2 bases outside the gene matches. CDR3 nucleotide sequence: TGTGCCAGCAGTTTATTGCTAGCGGGAGCCTACGAGCAGTACTTC. It is translated as CASSLLLAGAYEQYF.

A note on this clonotype: This may be a read error, as it is one base from a much larger clone. V gene TRBV3-1 combines with J gene TRBJ1-2; the D is unclear. CDR1 is LGHDT and CDR2 is YNNKEL in the germline V gene (reference sequence). The CDR3 is 12 residues long. The CDR3 sequence is CASSQRFYGCTF. DNA for the CDR3: TGTGCCAGCAGCCAGCGATTCTATGGCTGCACCTTC. Full variable domain (remainder filled in from reference TRBV3-1 and TRBJ1-2): DTAVSQTPKYLVTQMGNDKSIKCEQNLGHDTMYWYKQDSKKFLKIMFSYNNKELIINETVPNRFSPKSPDKAHLNLHINSLELGDSAVYFCASSQRFYGCTFGSGTRLTVV.

This clonotype came up a few times. The genes are TRBV7-9 and TRBJ2-7; maybe TRBD1 (9 bases). CDR1 SEHNR and CDR2 FQNEAQ come from the germline V gene (reference sequence). Trimming removed 7 bases at V and 3 bases at J, with 31 bases between. The CDR3 sequence is 19 residues long. CDR3: CASNHPPGQGIAGNYEQYF. The CDR3 region has the DNA TGTGCCAGCAACCATCCTCCGGGACAGGGAATAGCGGGAAACTACGAGCAGTACTTC.

At least ten counts were recorded for this clonotype. This chain links TRBV6-2 or TRBV6-3 with TRBJ1-2; a weak D match, TRBD1 (6 bases). Germline CDR1 reads MNHEY; CDR2 reads SVGEGT. The ends were cut back, 6 bases at V and 8 bases at J, with 19 bases in the middle. The CDR3 has 14 amino acids. The CDR3 loop reads CASSYRHRVEGYTF. In nucleotides, the CDR3 is TGTGCCAGCAGCTACCGACACAGGGTTGAGGGCTACACCTTC.

This clonotype was detected ten times or more. V is TRBV7-9 and J is TRBJ2-7; D possibly uses TRBD1 or TRBD2 (5 bases each). Germline loops: CDR1 SEHNR, CDR2 FQNEAQ (reference sequence). CDR3 size: 14 residues. V shed 4 bases and J shed 3 bases, with 13 bases lying between them. The CDR3 loop reads CASSSSGTLYEQYF. The CDR3 DNA reads as TGTGCCAGCAGCTCATCCGGGACCCTCTACGAGCAGTACTTC.

This clonotype was counted ten times or more. This chain uses TRBV6-1 with TRBJ2-7; the D is unclear. The germline V gene has CDR1 MNHNS and CDR2 SASEGT. The ends were cut back, 1 base at V and 1 base at J, with 8 bases in the middle. The CDR3 contains 14 residues. This CDR3 reads CASSEVVGSYEQYF. CDR3 in DNA: TGTGCCAGCAGTGAAGTGGTCGGATCCTACGAGCAGTACTTC.

This clonotype was counted at least ten times. CDR3 bases: TGTGCCAGCAGCCCCGACAGGGGGCTCACTGAAGCTTTCTTT. Translated: CASSPDRGLTEAFF. The chain couples TRBV12-3 or TRBV12-4 to TRBJ1-1; 10 positions agree with TRBD1. CDR3 length: 14 residues. V shed 6 bases, J shed 4 bases, and the junction held 5 bases outside the gene matches.

This clonotype was seen a handful of times. The chain recombines TRBV19 with TRBJ1-5, with 9 bases that match TRBD1. V trimming: 7 bases; J trimming: 6 bases; junction bases outside the gene matches: 10. Germline V gene data show CDR1 as LNHDA and CDR2 as SQIVND (reference sequence). This CDR3 contains 15 residues. The CDR3 is CASKAGQGPSQPQHF. The CDR3 DNA follows: TGTGCCAGTAAAGCGGGACAGGGTCCCAGTCAGCCCCAGCATTTT. Full variable domain (rest looked up from reference TRBV19 and TRBJ1-5): DGGITQSPKYLFRKEGQNVTLSCEQNLNHDAMYWYRQDPGQGLRLIYYSQIVNDFQKGDIAEGYSVSREKKESFPLTVTSAQKNPTAFYLCASKAGQGPSQPQHFGDGTRLSIL.

This clonotype occurred many times. The J gene is TRBJ1-2, the V gene TRBV19; D call uncertain. This CDR3 region has 14 residues. Germline assignment: CDR1 LNHDA and CDR2 SQIVND (reference sequence). V shed 0 bases and J shed 6 bases, with 11 bases lying between them. DNA for the CDR3: TGTGCCAGTAGTATAGATCAGGAGGAGAATGGCTACACCTTC. This sequence encodes CASSIDQEENGYTF.

This clonotype was detected a few times. The genes are TRBV7-8 and TRBJ2-5; TRBD2 might be the D (6 bases). This CDR3 is 15 amino acids long. The V end was cut by 5 bases, the J end by 5 bases, with 18 bases between. In germline, CDR1 is SGHVS, CDR2 FQNEAQ. The CDR3 DNA reads as TGTGCCAGCAGCCCACATGGGCCTCGGGGGGAGACCCAGTACTTC. Translating gives CASSPHGPRGETQYF.

This clonotype was counted between two and nine times. The chain joins TRBV12-3 or TRBV12-4 to TRBJ2-2; possible D gene TRBD2, 6 bases. The CDR3 consists of 12 residues. Trimming took off 5 bases at V and 10 bases at J, with 11 bases between the two ends. The DNA for the CDR3 is TGTGCCAGCAGTCAGACTAGTGCGGAGCTGTTTTTT. As protein: CASSQTSAELFF.

This clonotype was counted ten times or more. V gene TRBV20-1 combines with J gene TRBJ2-5; 8 nucleotides match TRBD1. The ends lost 0 bases at V and 3 bases at J; junction bases unmatched: 6. The CDR3 covers 15 residues. CDR1 DFQATT and CDR2 SNEGSKA come from the germline V gene (reference sequence). The CDR3, as DNA: TGCAGTGCTAGAGATCCCGGGACAGGAGAAGAGACCCAGTACTTC. It yields the protein CSARDPGTGEETQYF.